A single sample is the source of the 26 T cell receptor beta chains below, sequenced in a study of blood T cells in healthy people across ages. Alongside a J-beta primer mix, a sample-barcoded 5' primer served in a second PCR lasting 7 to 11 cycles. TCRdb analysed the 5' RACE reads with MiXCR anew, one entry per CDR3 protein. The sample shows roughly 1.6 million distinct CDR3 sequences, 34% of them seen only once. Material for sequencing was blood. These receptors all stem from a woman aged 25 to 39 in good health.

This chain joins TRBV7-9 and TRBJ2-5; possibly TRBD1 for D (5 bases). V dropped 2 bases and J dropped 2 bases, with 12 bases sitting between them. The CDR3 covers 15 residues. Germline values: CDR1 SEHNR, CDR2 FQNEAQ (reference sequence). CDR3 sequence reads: CASSLRGAGQETQYF. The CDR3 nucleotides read TGTGCCAGCAGCTTACGTGGGGCAGGACAAGAGACCCAGTACTTC.

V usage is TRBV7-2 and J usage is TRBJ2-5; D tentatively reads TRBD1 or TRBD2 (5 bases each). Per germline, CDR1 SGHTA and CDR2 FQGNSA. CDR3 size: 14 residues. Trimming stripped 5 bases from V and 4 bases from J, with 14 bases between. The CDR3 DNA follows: TGTGCCAGCAGCCCGGACTCTGGGGCAGAGACCCAGTACTTC. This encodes CASSPDSGAETQYF.

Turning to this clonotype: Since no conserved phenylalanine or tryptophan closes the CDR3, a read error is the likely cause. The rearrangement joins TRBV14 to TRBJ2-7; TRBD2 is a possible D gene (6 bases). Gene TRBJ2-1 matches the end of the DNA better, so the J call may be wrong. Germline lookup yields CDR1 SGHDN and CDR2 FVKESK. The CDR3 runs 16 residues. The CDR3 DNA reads TGTGCCAGCAGCCAATCCCTAGCGATAGGCTACAATGAGCAGTTCTGC. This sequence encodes CASSQSLAIGYNEQFC.

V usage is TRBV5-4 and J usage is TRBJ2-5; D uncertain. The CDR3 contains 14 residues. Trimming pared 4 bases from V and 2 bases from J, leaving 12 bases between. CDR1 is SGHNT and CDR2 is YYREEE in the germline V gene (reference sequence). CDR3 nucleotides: TGTGCCAGCAGCCGGACGGTGACACAAGAGACCCAGTACTTC. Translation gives CASSRTVTQETQYF.

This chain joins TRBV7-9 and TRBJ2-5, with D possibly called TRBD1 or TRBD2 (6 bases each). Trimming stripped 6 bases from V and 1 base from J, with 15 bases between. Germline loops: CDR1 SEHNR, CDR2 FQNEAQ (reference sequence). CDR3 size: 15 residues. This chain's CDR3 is CASREWGAPQETQYF. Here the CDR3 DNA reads TGTGCCAGCAGGGAGTGGGGGGCACCCCAAGAGACCCAGTACTTC.

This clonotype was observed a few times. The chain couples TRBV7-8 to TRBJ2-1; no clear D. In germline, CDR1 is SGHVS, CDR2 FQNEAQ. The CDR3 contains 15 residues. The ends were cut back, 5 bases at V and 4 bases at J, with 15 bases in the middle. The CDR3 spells CASSAHLVGYNEQFF. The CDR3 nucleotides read TGTGCCAGCAGCGCCCACTTGGTGGGATACAATGAGCAGTTCTTC.

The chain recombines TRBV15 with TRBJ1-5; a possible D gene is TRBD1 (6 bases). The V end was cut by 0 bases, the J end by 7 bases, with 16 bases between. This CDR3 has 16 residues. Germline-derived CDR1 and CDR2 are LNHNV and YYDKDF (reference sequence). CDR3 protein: CATSRDLRGTRQPQHF. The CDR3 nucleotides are TGTGCCACCAGCAGAGATTTGAGGGGGACTCGACAGCCCCAGCATTTT.

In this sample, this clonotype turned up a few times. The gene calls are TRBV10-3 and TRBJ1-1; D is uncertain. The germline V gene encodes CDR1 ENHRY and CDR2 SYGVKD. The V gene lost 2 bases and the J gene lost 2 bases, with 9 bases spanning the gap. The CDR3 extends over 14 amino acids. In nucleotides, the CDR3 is TGTGCCATCAGTGAGGTCCACCGAAACACTGAAGCTTTCTTT. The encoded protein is CAISEVHRNTEAFF.

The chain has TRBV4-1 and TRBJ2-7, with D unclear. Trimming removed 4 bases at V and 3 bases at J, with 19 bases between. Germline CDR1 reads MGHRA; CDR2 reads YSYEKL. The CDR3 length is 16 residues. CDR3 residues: CASSPGDTNLGYEQYF. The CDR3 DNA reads TGCGCCAGCAGCCCGGGCGACACTAATCTCGGCTACGAGCAGTACTTC.

The CDR3 protein is CASSLAGLSHGYTF. The CDR3 DNA reads TGTGCCAGCAGCTTAGCGGGCCTCTCGCATGGCTACACCTTC. The chain uses TRBV7-9 and TRBJ1-2; D gene unclear. CDR1 and CDR2 (germline): SEHNR, FQNEAQ (reference sequence). The CDR3 contains 14 residues. V lost 0 bases and J lost 6, with 11 bases in between.

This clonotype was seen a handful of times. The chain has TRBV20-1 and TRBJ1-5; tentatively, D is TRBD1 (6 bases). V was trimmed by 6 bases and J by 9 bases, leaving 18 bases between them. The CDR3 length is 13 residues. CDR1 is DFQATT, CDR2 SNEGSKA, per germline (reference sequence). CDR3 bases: TGCAGTGCCCAAAGGGGGGAGCCAGCGCCCCAGCATTTT. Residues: CSAQRGEPAPQHF.

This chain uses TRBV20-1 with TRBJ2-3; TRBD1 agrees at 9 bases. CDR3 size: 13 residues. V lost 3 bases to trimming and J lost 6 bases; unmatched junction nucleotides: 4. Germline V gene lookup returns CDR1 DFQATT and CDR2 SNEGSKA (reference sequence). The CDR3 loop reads CSARTGGLDTQYF. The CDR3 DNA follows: TGCAGTGCTAGGACAGGGGGTCTGGATACGCAGTATTTT.

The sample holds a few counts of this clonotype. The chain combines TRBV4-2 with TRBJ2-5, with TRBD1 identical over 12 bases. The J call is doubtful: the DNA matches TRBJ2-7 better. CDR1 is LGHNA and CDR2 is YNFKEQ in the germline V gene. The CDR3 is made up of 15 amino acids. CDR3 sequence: CASSQWGTGGAEQYF. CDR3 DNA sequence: TGTGCCAGCAGCCAGTGGGGGACAGGGGGCGCCGAGCAGTACTTC.

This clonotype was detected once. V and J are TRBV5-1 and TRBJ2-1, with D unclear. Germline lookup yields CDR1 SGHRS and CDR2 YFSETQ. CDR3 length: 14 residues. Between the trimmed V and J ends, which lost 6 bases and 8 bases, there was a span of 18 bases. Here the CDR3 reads CASTRSATWDEQFF. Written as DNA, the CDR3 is TGCGCCAGCACCCGGTCAGCGACCTGGGATGAGCAGTTCTTC.

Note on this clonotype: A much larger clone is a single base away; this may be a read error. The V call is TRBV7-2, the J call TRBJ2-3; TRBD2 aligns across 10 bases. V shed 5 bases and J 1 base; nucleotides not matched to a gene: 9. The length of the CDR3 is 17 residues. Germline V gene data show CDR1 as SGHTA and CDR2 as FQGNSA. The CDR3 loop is CASSPEAAGGCTDTQYF. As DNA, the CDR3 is TGTGCCAGCAGCCCAGAGGCAGCGGGAGGGTGCACAGATACGCAGTATTTT. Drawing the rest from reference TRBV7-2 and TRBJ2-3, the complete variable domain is GAGVSQSPSNKVTEKGKDVELRCDPISGHTALYWYRQSLGQGLEFLIYFQGNSAPDKSGLPSDRFSAERTGGSVSTLTIQRTQQEDSAVYLCASSPEAAGGCTDTQYFGPGTRLTVL.

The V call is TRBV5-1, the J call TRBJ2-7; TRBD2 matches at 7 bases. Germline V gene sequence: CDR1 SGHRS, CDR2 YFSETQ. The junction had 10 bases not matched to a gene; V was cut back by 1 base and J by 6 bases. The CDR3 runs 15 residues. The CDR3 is CASSLSQRDFVEQYF. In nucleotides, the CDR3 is TGCGCCAGCAGCTTGAGCCAGCGGGATTTTGTCGAGCAGTACTTC.

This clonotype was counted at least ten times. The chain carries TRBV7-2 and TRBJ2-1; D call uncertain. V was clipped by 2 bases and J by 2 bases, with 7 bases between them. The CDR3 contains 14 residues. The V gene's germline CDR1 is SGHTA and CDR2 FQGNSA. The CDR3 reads CASSLLSTYNEQFF. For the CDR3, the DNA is TGTGCCAGCAGCTTACTGAGTACCTACAATGAGCAGTTCTTC.

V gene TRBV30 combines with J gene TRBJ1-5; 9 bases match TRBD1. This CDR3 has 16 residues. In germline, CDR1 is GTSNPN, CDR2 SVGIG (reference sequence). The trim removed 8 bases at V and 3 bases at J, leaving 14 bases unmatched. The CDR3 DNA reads TGTGCCGCGAGGGTTCCGGGACAGGGTGCCAATCAGCCCCAGCATTTT. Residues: CAARVPGQGANQPQHF.

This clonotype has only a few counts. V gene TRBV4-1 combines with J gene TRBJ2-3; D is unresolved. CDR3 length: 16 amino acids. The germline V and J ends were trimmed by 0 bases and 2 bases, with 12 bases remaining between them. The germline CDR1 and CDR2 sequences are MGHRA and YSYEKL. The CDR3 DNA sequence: TGCGCCAGCAGCCAAGAAGGGATGTTACTCACAGATACGCAGTATTTT. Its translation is CASSQEGMLLTDTQYF.

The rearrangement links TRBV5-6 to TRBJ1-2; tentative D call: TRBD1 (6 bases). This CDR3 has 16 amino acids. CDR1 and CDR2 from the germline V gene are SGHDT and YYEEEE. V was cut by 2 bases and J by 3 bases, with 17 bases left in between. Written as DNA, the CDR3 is TGTGCCAGCAGCTTTAACGTCCGGGACACGCACTATGGCTACACCTTC. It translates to CASSFNVRDTHYGYTF.

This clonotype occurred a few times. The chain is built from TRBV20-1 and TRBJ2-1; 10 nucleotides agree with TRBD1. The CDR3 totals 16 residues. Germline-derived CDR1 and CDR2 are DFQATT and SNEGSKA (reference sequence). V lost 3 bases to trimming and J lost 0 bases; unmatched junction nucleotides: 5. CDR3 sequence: CSASRDRGLSYNEQFF. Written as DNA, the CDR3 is TGCAGTGCTAGCCGGGACAGGGGCCTCTCCTACAATGAGCAGTTCTTC.

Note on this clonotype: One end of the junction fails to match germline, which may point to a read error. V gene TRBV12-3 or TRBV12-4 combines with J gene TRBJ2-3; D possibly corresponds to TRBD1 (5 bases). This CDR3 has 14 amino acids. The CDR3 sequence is CASSLRQRADMQYF. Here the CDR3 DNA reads TGTGCCAGCAGTTTAAGACAGAGAGCAGATATGCAGTATTTT.

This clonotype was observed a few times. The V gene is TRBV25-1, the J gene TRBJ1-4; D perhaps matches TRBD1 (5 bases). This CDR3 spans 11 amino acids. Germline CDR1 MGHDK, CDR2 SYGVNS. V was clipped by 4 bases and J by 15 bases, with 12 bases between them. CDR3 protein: CASSAQGLMFF. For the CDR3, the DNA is TGTGCCAGCAGTGCCCAGGGCTTAATGTTTTTT.

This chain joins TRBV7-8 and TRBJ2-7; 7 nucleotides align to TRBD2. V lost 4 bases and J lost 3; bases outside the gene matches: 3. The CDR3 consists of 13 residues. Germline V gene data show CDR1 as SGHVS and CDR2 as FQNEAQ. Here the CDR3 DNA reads TGTGCCAGCAGCTACGGACTAGACTACGAGCAGTACTTC. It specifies CASSYGLDYEQYF.

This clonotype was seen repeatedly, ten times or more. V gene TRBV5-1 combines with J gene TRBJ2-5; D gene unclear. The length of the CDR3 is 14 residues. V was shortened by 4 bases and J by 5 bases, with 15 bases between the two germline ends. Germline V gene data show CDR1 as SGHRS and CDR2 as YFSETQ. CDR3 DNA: TGCGCCAGCAGCCTCGGTGGGGTCGTCGAGACCCAGTACTTC. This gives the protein CASSLGGVVETQYF.

The CDR3 loop is CSVKNRGDTNTNYGYTF. CDR3 coding DNA: TGCAGCGTTAAAAACAGAGGGGACACCAACACTAACTATGGCTACACCTTC. The chain recombines TRBV29-1 with TRBJ1-2, with a possible D match to TRBD1 (6 bases). This CDR3 is built from 17 residues. Germline V gene sequence: CDR1 SQVTM, CDR2 ANQGSEA. Trimming took 5 bases from V and 0 from J, leaving 22 bases between them.